A single sample is the source of the 4 T cell receptor beta chains below, sequenced in a study of post-analysis software for immune sequencing data. Whole-study results and caveats: Comparison of patients with controls showed five TRBV segments more frequent in patients, TRBV5-6, TRBV5-1 and TRBV20-1 among them.

Unique molecular identifiers had been added to the TCR beta cDNA libraries. MiXCR was run by TCRdb on the PCR reads, yielding one entry per CDR3 protein. The sample includes more than 500,000 distinct CDR3 sequences, 34% of them seen just once. These receptors are not linked to any known antigen. The specimen sequenced was blood. The source of these receptors is a girl aged 2-17 years with multiple sclerosis.

This clonotype was detected only once. The junction differs from germline at one of its ends, possibly a read error. V and J are TRBV12-3 or TRBV12-4 and TRBJ2-3, with TRBD2 matching 13 bases. The CDR3 is 16 residues long. CDR3 sequence: CASSPRLAGGTDAQYF. DNA of the CDR3: TGTGCCAGCAGTCCCCGACTAGCGGGGGGCACAGATGCGCAGTATTTT.

This clonotype was counted a single time. The chain uses TRBV12-3 or TRBV12-4 and TRBJ2-4, with D perhaps assigned TRBD1 or TRBD2 (5 bases each). CDR3 length: 13 residues. V lost 10 bases and J lost 13, with 23 bases in between. The CDR3 spells CATLSEGRSEQYF. The CDR3 bases are TGTGCCACCCTTAGCGAGGGACGTAGTGAGCAGTACTTC.

By share, this clonotype counts as medium-sized. V is TRBV9 and J is TRBJ2-5, with 10 bases fitting TRBD2. Germline assignment: CDR1 SGDLS and CDR2 YYNGEE. V shed 0 bases, J shed 7 bases, and the junction held 9 bases outside the gene matches. This CDR3 comprises 16 residues. For the CDR3, the DNA is TGTGCCAGCAGCGTAGAGTCTAGCGGGGGTCTGGGGACCCAGTACTTC. Protein sequence: CASSVESSGGLGTQYF.

The genes are TRBV7-9 and TRBJ2-6, with no clear D. Germline CDR1 reads SEHNR; CDR2 reads FQNEAQ (reference sequence). Trimming cost V 6 bases and J 1 base, with 10 bases left between them. CDR3 size: 15 residues. CDR3 nucleotide sequence: TGTGCCAGCAGTCCCTCAGGTTCTGGGGCCAACGTCCTGACTTTC. Amino acid sequence: CASSPSGSGANVLTF.